This T cell receptor beta chain comes out of a study of cytomegalovirus exposure and HLA in healthy donors. TCRdb's table, derived via immunoSEQ multiplex PCR, lists solely in-frame clones and lacks some. The sample gives 150,000 to 250,000 clones, 80% to 85% of which show up once; roughly 1.2% is in the top ten. This CDR3 has 16 residues. The germline V gene has CDR1 SGHNT and CDR2 YYREEE (reference sequence). V was cut by 4 bases and J by 3 bases, with 18 bases left in between. The source material was PBMCs. The V gene is TRBV5-4, the J gene TRBJ2-3, with a possible D match to TRBD2 (6 bases). This receptor was identified in a woman between 25 and 40 years old in good health and CMV-seronegative. The CDR3 DNA sequence: TGTGCCAGCAGCGGCGGGACGGGGAGGTCGACAGATACGCAGTATTTT. Translating it yields CASSGGTGRSTDTQYF.